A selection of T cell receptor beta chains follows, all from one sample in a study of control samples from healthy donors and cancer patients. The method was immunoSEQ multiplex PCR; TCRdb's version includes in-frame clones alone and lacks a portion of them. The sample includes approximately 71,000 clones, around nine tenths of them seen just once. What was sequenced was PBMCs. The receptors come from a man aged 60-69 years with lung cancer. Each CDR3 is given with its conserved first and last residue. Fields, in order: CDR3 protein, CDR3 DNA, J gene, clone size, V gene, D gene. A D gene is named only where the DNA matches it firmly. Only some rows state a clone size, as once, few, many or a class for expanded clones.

CDR3aa: CASRRQGPATDTQYF
CDR3nt: TGTGCCAGCAGAAGACAGGGCCCGGCCACAGATACGCAGTATTTT
j_gene: TRBJ2-3
abundance: -
v_gene: TRBV6-6
d_gene: TRBD1

CDR3aa: CASSIDSLSGANVLTF
CDR3nt: TGTGCCAGTAGTATAGACAGCCTCTCTGGGGCCAACGTCCTGACTTTC
j_gene: TRBJ2-6
abundance: -
v_gene: TRBV19
d_gene: -

CDR3aa: CASSPGTSGSTDTQYF
CDR3nt: TGCGCCAGCAGCCCTGGGACTAGCGGTAGCACAGATACGCAGTATTTT
j_gene: TRBJ2-3
abundance: -
v_gene: TRBV5-1
d_gene: TRBD2

CDR3aa: CAMSDANTGELFF
CDR3nt: TGTGCCATGAGCGACGCGAACACCGGGGAGCTGTTTTTT
j_gene: TRBJ2-2
abundance: -
v_gene: TRBV10-3
d_gene: -

CDR3aa: CASSLTGGSSGNTIYF
CDR3nt: TGCGCCAGCAGCCTTACAGGGGGAAGTTCTGGAAACACCATATATTTT
j_gene: TRBJ1-3
abundance: -
v_gene: TRBV4-1
d_gene: TRBD1

CDR3aa: CASGPIDSPAYEQYF
CDR3nt: TGTGCCAGCGGTCCCATCGACTCCCCCGCCTACGAGCAGTACTTC
j_gene: TRBJ2-7
abundance: -
v_gene: TRBV6-5
d_gene: -

CDR3aa: CASSQVTGGDGYTF
CDR3nt: TGCGCCAGCAGCCAAGTTACAGGGGGAGATGGCTACACCTTC
j_gene: TRBJ1-2
abundance: -
v_gene: TRBV4-1
d_gene: TRBD1

CDR3aa: CASSRGASGNTIYF
CDR3nt: TGTGCCAGCAGTAGAGGCGCATCTGGAAACACCATATATTTT
j_gene: TRBJ1-3
abundance: -
v_gene: TRBV6-5
d_gene: -

CDR3aa: CASSFDGDGYTF
CDR3nt: TGTGCCAGCAGCTTTGACGGGGATGGCTACACCTTC
j_gene: TRBJ1-2
abundance: -
v_gene: TRBV7-9
d_gene: -

CDR3aa: CASSLGQENTEAFF
CDR3nt: TGTGCCAGCAGCTTGGGACAAGAGAACACTGAAGCTTTCTTT
j_gene: TRBJ1-1
abundance: -
v_gene: TRBV7-9
d_gene: -

CDR3aa: CATSDPRDRAKYF
CDR3nt: TGTGCCACCAGTGATCCACGGGACAGGGCGAAATATTTT
j_gene: TRBJ2-3
abundance: -
v_gene: TRBV24-1
d_gene: TRBD1

CDR3aa: CASSIMRSSYNSPLHF
CDR3nt: TGTGCCAGTAGTATTATGAGGAGCTCCTATAATTCACCCCTCCACTTT
j_gene: TRBJ1-6
abundance: -
v_gene: TRBV19
d_gene: -

CDR3aa: CASRFGQGESPLHF
CDR3nt: TGTGCCAGCAGATTCGGACAGGGTGAATCACCCCTCCACTTT
j_gene: TRBJ1-6
abundance: -
v_gene: TRBV3-1/TRBV3-2
d_gene: TRBD1

CDR3aa: CASSLNREETQYF
CDR3nt: TGTGCCAGCAGCTTAAACAGGGAAGAGACCCAGTACTTC
j_gene: TRBJ2-5
abundance: -
v_gene: TRBV7-2
d_gene: -

CDR3aa: CASSQETAPNYGYTF
CDR3nt: TGCGCCAGCAGCCAAGAAACAGCCCCAAACTATGGCTACACCTTC
j_gene: TRBJ1-2
abundance: once
v_gene: TRBV4-1
d_gene: -

CDR3aa: CAWSPTSWSGELFF
CDR3nt: TGTGCCTGGAGTCCCACTTCTTGGTCCGGGGAGCTGTTTTTT
j_gene: TRBJ2-2
abundance: -
v_gene: TRBV30
d_gene: -

CDR3aa: CASSLGPTPNSPLHF
CDR3nt: TGTGCCAGCAGTTTAGGTCCAACCCCTAATTCACCCCTCCACTTT
j_gene: TRBJ1-6
abundance: -
v_gene: TRBV27
d_gene: -

CDR3aa: CASSSTGGGQPQHF
CDR3nt: TGTGCCAGCAGTTCGACAGGGGGAGGTCAGCCCCAGCATTTT
j_gene: TRBJ1-5
abundance: -
v_gene: TRBV27
d_gene: TRBD1

CDR3aa: CASRMTGQTTDGYTF
CDR3nt: TGTGCCAGCAGAATGACGGGACAGACGACGGATGGCTACACCTTC
j_gene: TRBJ1-2
abundance: -
v_gene: TRBV6-5
d_gene: TRBD1

CDR3aa: CASSLGQRTVHNGGYTF
CDR3nt: TGTGCCAGCAGCTTAGGCCAGAGGACAGTGCACAATGGTGGCTACACCTTC
j_gene: TRBJ1-2
abundance: -
v_gene: TRBV13
d_gene: -

CDR3aa: CASSSPPGELFF
CDR3nt: TGTGCCAGCAGCTCTCCTCCCGGGGAGCTGTTTTTT
j_gene: TRBJ2-2
abundance: -
v_gene: TRBV7-9
d_gene: -

CDR3aa: CATSRMTGGSNQPQHF
CDR3nt: TGTGCCACCAGCAGAATGACAGGGGGAAGCAATCAGCCCCAGCATTTT
j_gene: TRBJ1-5
abundance: -
v_gene: TRBV15
d_gene: TRBD1

CDR3aa: CAWTYPGRTYNEQFF
CDR3nt: TGTGCCTGGACTTATCCGGGACGGACTTACAATGAGCAGTTCTTC
j_gene: TRBJ2-1
abundance: -
v_gene: TRBV30
d_gene: -

CDR3aa: CASSRETNSPLHF
CDR3nt: TGTGCCAGCAGCCGGGAAACAAATTCACCCCTCCACTTT
j_gene: TRBJ1-6
abundance: -
v_gene: TRBV6-5
d_gene: -

CDR3aa: CASSDQTSSYNEQFF
CDR3nt: TGTGCCAGCTCAGATCAGACTAGCTCCTACAATGAGCAGTTCTTC
j_gene: TRBJ2-1
abundance: -
v_gene: TRBV18
d_gene: -

CDR3aa: CASSLNGFTGEQYF
CDR3nt: TGTGCCAGCAGCCTCAACGGCTTCACGGGAGAGCAGTACTTC
j_gene: TRBJ2-7
abundance: -
v_gene: TRBV4-2
d_gene: -

CDR3aa: CASSPSGQPQHF
CDR3nt: TGTGCCAGCAGCCCATCCGGTCAGCCCCAGCATTTT
j_gene: TRBJ1-5
abundance: -
v_gene: TRBV3-1/TRBV3-2
d_gene: -

CDR3aa: CASSLTGDYGYTF
CDR3nt: TGTGCCAGCTCACTTACAGGAGACTATGGCTACACCTTC
j_gene: TRBJ1-2
abundance: -
v_gene: TRBV18
d_gene: -

CDR3aa: CASRLTGVNSPLHF
CDR3nt: TGTGCCAGCAGGCTGACAGGGGTAAATTCACCCCTCCACTTT
j_gene: TRBJ1-6
abundance: -
v_gene: TRBV2
d_gene: TRBD1

CDR3aa: CASSLGGGNTIYF
CDR3nt: TGCGCCAGCAGCTTGGGCGGAGGAAACACCATATATTTT
j_gene: TRBJ1-3
abundance: once
v_gene: TRBV5-1
d_gene: -

CDR3aa: CASSTYEQGLDYGYTF
CDR3nt: TGTGCCAGCAGCACTTACGAACAGGGGCTGGACTATGGCTACACCTTC
j_gene: TRBJ1-2
abundance: -
v_gene: TRBV7-2
d_gene: TRBD1

CDR3aa: CSASFPTRSGANVLTF
CDR3nt: TGCAGTGCTAGTTTTCCCACGCGCTCTGGGGCCAACGTCCTGACTTTC
j_gene: TRBJ2-6
abundance: -
v_gene: TRBV20-1
d_gene: -

CDR3aa: CASSYRQGFGYTF
CDR3nt: TGTGCCAGCAGTTACAGGCAGGGCTTTGGCTACACCTTC
j_gene: TRBJ1-2
abundance: -
v_gene: TRBV6-6
d_gene: -

CDR3aa: CASSPGPGAGNTIYF
CDR3nt: TGTGCCAGCTCACCGGGGCCAGGGGCTGGAAACACCATATATTTT
j_gene: TRBJ1-3
abundance: -
v_gene: TRBV18
d_gene: -

CDR3aa: CASSVATSSTDTQYF
CDR3nt: TGTGCCAGCAGCGTAGCTACGAGTAGCACAGATACGCAGTATTTT
j_gene: TRBJ2-3
abundance: -
v_gene: TRBV9
d_gene: -

CDR3aa: CASSYYVGGSYNEQFF
CDR3nt: TGTGCCAGCAGTTACTATGTGGGGGGGTCCTACAATGAGCAGTTCTTC
j_gene: TRBJ2-1
abundance: -
v_gene: TRBV6-5
d_gene: TRBD2

CDR3aa: CSVDFGSNYGYTF
CDR3nt: TGCAGCGTTGACTTCGGTTCTAACTATGGCTACACCTTC
j_gene: TRBJ1-2
abundance: -
v_gene: TRBV29-1
d_gene: -

CDR3aa: CASRTSGELFF
CDR3nt: TGTGCCAGCAGAACATCCGGGGAGCTGTTTTTT
j_gene: TRBJ2-2
abundance: -
v_gene: TRBV13
d_gene: -

CDR3aa: CASSPLGSNYGYTF
CDR3nt: TGTGCCAGCAGTCCCCTTGGATCTAACTATGGCTACACCTTC
j_gene: TRBJ1-2
abundance: -
v_gene: TRBV27
d_gene: -

CDR3aa: CASSPRWTGASTDTQYF
CDR3nt: TGTGCCAGCAGCCCACGATGGACAGGGGCTAGCACAGATACGCAGTATTTT
j_gene: TRBJ2-3
abundance: -
v_gene: TRBV3-1/TRBV3-2
d_gene: TRBD1

CDR3aa: CASSSQGGDQPQHF
CDR3nt: TGTGCCAGCAGCTCCCAGGGGGGGGATCAGCCCCAGCATTTT
j_gene: TRBJ1-5
abundance: few
v_gene: TRBV7-2
d_gene: TRBD1

CDR3aa: CASTREGTEAFF
CDR3nt: TGCGCCAGCACTCGAGAAGGCACTGAAGCTTTCTTT
j_gene: TRBJ1-1
abundance: -
v_gene: TRBV5-1
d_gene: -

CDR3aa: CAGQGNTGELFF
CDR3nt: TGTGCCGGACAGGGGAACACCGGGGAGCTGTTTTTT
j_gene: TRBJ2-2
abundance: -
v_gene: TRBV11-3
d_gene: TRBD1

CDR3aa: CASSYQVDGNYGYTF
CDR3nt: TGTGCCAGCAGTTACCAGGTTGACGGCAACTATGGCTACACCTTC
j_gene: TRBJ1-2
abundance: -
v_gene: TRBV6-5
d_gene: -

CDR3aa: CASSDQGSSGNTIYF
CDR3nt: TGTGCCAGCAGCGATCAAGGGAGTTCTGGAAACACCATATATTTT
j_gene: TRBJ1-3
abundance: -
v_gene: TRBV5-4
d_gene: -

CDR3aa: CASSNEKLFF
CDR3nt: TGTGCCAGCAGCAATGAAAAACTGTTTTTT
j_gene: TRBJ1-4
abundance: -
v_gene: TRBV7-9
d_gene: -

CDR3aa: CASRAGQATNEKLFF
CDR3nt: TGTGCCAGCAGGGCCGGACAGGCAACTAATGAAAAACTGTTTTTT
j_gene: TRBJ1-4
abundance: -
v_gene: TRBV6-5
d_gene: TRBD1

CDR3aa: CASSRPLGTGGTGELFF
CDR3nt: TGTGCCAGCAGCCGACCTTTGGGGACAGGAGGGACCGGGGAGCTGTTTTTT
j_gene: TRBJ2-2
abundance: -
v_gene: TRBV3-1/TRBV3-2
d_gene: TRBD1

CDR3aa: CASSPRIGEKTQYF
CDR3nt: TGTGCCAGCAGCCCTCGGATCGGGGAAAAGACCCAGTACTTC
j_gene: TRBJ2-5
abundance: -
v_gene: TRBV11-2
d_gene: -

CDR3aa: CASSFTELGDQPQHF
CDR3nt: TGTGCCAGCAGTTTCACAGAATTGGGGGATCAGCCCCAGCATTTT
j_gene: TRBJ1-5
abundance: -
v_gene: TRBV6-6
d_gene: -

CDR3aa: CAWSVGDYNEQFF
CDR3nt: TGTGCCTGGAGTGTTGGGGACTACAATGAGCAGTTCTTC
j_gene: TRBJ2-1
abundance: -
v_gene: TRBV30
d_gene: -

CDR3aa: CASSYSFGQGDGYTF
CDR3nt: TGTGCCAGCAGTTACTCCTTCGGACAGGGGGATGGCTACACCTTC
j_gene: TRBJ1-2
abundance: -
v_gene: TRBV6-2/TRBV6-3
d_gene: TRBD1

CDR3aa: CASSTPLSYEQYF
CDR3nt: TGTGCCAGCAGTACACCACTATCCTACGAGCAGTACTTC
j_gene: TRBJ2-7
abundance: -
v_gene: TRBV6-5
d_gene: -